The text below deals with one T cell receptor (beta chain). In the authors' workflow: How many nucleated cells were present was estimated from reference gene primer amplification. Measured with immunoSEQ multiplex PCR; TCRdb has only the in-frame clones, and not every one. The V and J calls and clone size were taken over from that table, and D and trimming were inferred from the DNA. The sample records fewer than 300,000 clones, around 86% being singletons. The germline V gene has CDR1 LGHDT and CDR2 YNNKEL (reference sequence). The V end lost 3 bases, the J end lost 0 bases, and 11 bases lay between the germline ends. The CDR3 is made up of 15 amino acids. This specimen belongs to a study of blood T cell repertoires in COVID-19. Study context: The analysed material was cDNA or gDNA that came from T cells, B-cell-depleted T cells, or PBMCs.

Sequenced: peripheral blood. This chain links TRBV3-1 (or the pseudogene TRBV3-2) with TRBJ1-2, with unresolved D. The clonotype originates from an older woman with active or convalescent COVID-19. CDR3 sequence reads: CASSHSGPANYGYTF. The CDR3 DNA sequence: TGTGCCAGCAGCCACAGTGGCCCAGCTAACTATGGCTACACCTTC.